This is a list of T cell receptor beta chains from one sample in a study of blood T cells in healthy people across ages. TCRdb independently ran MiXCR on the 5' RACE reads; one entry per CDR3 protein. The data show roughly 1,800,000 distinct CDR3 sequences, roughly 49% seen once. The sequenced material came from blood. The source is a woman aged 40 to 55 in good health. The CDR3 runs from the conserved cysteine through the conserved F or W. The order of the fields is J gene, D gene, V gene, CDR3 length, clone size, CDR3 DNA, CDR3 protein. The D gene is left open where the match is weak. The size of a clone is reported for some rows only, either as once, few or many, or as a class for expanded clones.

j_call: TRBJ2-3
d_call: -
v_call: TRBV6-1
cdr3_length: 17
clone_size: -
cdr3_nt: TGTGCCAGCAGTCTAAGCCGGGGAAATGGCCACCCAGATACGCAGTATTTT
cdr3_aa: CASSLSRGNGHPDTQYF

j_call: TRBJ2-6
d_call: -
v_call: TRBV12-3/TRBV12-4
cdr3_length: 14
clone_size: few
cdr3_nt: TGTGCCAGCAGAGCAGTCTCTGGGGCCAACGTCCTGACTTTC
cdr3_aa: CASRAVSGANVLTF

j_call: TRBJ2-5
d_call: -
v_call: TRBV5-1
cdr3_length: 17
clone_size: -
cdr3_nt: TGCGCCAGCAGCCCTCTCCGAGGGGCAGGGATTAGGGAGACCCAGTACTTC
cdr3_aa: CASSPLRGAGIRETQYF

j_call: TRBJ2-1
d_call: -
v_call: TRBV27
cdr3_length: 16
clone_size: -
cdr3_nt: TGTGCCAGCAGTTTATTGACTAGTTCCTCCTACAATGAGCAGTTCTTC
cdr3_aa: CASSLLTSSSYNEQFF

j_call: TRBJ2-1
d_call: TRBD2
v_call: TRBV3-1
cdr3_length: 18
clone_size: -
cdr3_nt: TGTGCCAGCAGCCAAGAGGAAATAGCGGGGGGGGGTACCGATGAGCAGTTCTTC
cdr3_aa: CASSQEEIAGGGTDEQFF

j_call: TRBJ1-5
d_call: -
v_call: TRBV6-6
cdr3_length: 17
clone_size: -
cdr3_nt: TGTGCCAGCAGTCACTCGCCATCTAGGATTAGCAATCAGCCCCAGCATTTT
cdr3_aa: CASSHSPSRISNQPQHF

j_call: TRBJ2-1
d_call: -
v_call: TRBV5-1
cdr3_length: 15
clone_size: many
cdr3_nt: TGCGCCAGCAGCTTGGCCCCCGCCGGGGCCAATGAGCAGTTCTTC
cdr3_aa: CASSLAPAGANEQFF

j_call: TRBJ2-5
d_call: -
v_call: TRBV28
cdr3_length: 13
clone_size: -
cdr3_nt: TGTGCCATCTCGGACCACTCGGGGGAGACCCAGTACTTC
cdr3_aa: CAISDHSGETQYF

j_call: TRBJ2-5
d_call: TRBD1
v_call: TRBV28
cdr3_length: 17
clone_size: -
cdr3_nt: TGTGCCAGCAGTTTCGGACAGGGAAACGCAAGGCAAGAGACCCAGTACTTC
cdr3_aa: CASSFGQGNARQETQYF

j_call: TRBJ1-6
d_call: TRBD1
v_call: TRBV20-1
cdr3_length: 16
clone_size: once
cdr3_nt: TGCAGTGCAGGAGGGTTTCGGGACAGGGTTGGTTCACCCCTCCACTTT
cdr3_aa: CSAGGFRDRVGSPLHF

j_call: TRBJ2-5
d_call: -
v_call: TRBV12-3/TRBV12-4
cdr3_length: 14
clone_size: few
cdr3_nt: TGTGCCAGCAGTCTTACTCAGGGTGTTGAGACCCAGTACTTC
cdr3_aa: CASSLTQGVETQYF

j_call: TRBJ2-5
d_call: -
v_call: TRBV20-1
cdr3_length: 12
clone_size: -
cdr3_nt: TGCAGTGCTAGTTACCTGGAGGAGACCCAGTACTTC
cdr3_aa: CSASYLEETQYF

j_call: TRBJ2-4
d_call: -
v_call: TRBV4-1
cdr3_length: 19
clone_size: few
cdr3_nt: TGCGCCAGCAGCCAGGACTACGCATCTCTTATCCTAGCCAAAAACATTCAGTACTTC
cdr3_aa: CASSQDYASLILAKNIQYF

j_call: TRBJ2-5
d_call: TRBD2
v_call: TRBV5-1
cdr3_length: 19
clone_size: -
cdr3_nt: TGCGCCAGCAGCCGATCACTAGCGGGGGGGCCAGTCAATTCAGAGACCCAGTACTTC
cdr3_aa: CASSRSLAGGPVNSETQYF

j_call: TRBJ1-6
d_call: -
v_call: TRBV20-1
cdr3_length: 15
clone_size: -
cdr3_nt: TGCAGTTCAAGTACCGGGCCCACTGAAAATTCACCCCTCCACTTT
cdr3_aa: CSSSTGPTENSPLHF

j_call: TRBJ2-1
d_call: TRBD2
v_call: TRBV7-2
cdr3_length: 17
clone_size: -
cdr3_nt: TGTGCCAGCAGCTTAAACCCACCTAGCGGAGTACAAGAGACCCAGTTCTTC
cdr3_aa: CASSLNPPSGVQETQFF

j_call: TRBJ2-3
d_call: TRBD1
v_call: TRBV10-3
cdr3_length: 15
clone_size: once
cdr3_nt: TGTGCCATCAGTGAATCCGACAGGGGGACAGATACGCAGTATTTT
cdr3_aa: CAISESDRGTDTQYF

j_call: TRBJ2-5
d_call: TRBD1
v_call: TRBV10-3
cdr3_length: 16
clone_size: -
cdr3_nt: TGTGCCATCAGTGGAGAGGGGACAGCACTCCAAGAGACCCAGTACTTC
cdr3_aa: CAISGEGTALQETQYF

j_call: TRBJ2-4
d_call: TRBD2
v_call: TRBV20-1
cdr3_length: 13
clone_size: -
cdr3_nt: TGCAGTGCCATTAGCGGGGAGTCTGCGGGACAGTACTTC
cdr3_aa: CSAISGESAGQYF

j_call: TRBJ2-3
d_call: TRBD2
v_call: TRBV7-9
cdr3_length: 17
clone_size: -
cdr3_nt: TGTGCCAGCAGCTCCCCCTGGGGAGGGATCGGCACAGATACGCAGTATTTT
cdr3_aa: CASSSPWGGIGTDTQYF

j_call: TRBJ2-3
d_call: -
v_call: TRBV4-1
cdr3_length: 18
clone_size: -
cdr3_nt: TGCGCCAGCAGCCAAGATGGGTCCGGACTTCTGGTGGCAGATACGCAGTATTTT
cdr3_aa: CASSQDGSGLLVADTQYF

j_call: TRBJ2-3
d_call: -
v_call: TRBV27
cdr3_length: 14
clone_size: few
cdr3_nt: TGTGCCAGTCAAAGGTGGGGCACGACAGATACGCAGTATTTT
cdr3_aa: CASQRWGTTDTQYF

j_call: TRBJ2-3
d_call: TRBD2
v_call: TRBV9
cdr3_length: 16
clone_size: -
cdr3_nt: TGTGCCAGCAGCTTCCCTCTAGCGGGGGGCACAGATACGCAGTATTTT
cdr3_aa: CASSFPLAGGTDTQYF

j_call: TRBJ2-5
d_call: TRBD1
v_call: TRBV4-2
cdr3_length: 15
clone_size: -
cdr3_nt: TGTGCCAGCAGCCAGCTGGTACAGGGGAAAGAGACCCAGTACTTC
cdr3_aa: CASSQLVQGKETQYF

j_call: TRBJ1-2
d_call: -
v_call: TRBV6-5
cdr3_length: 14
clone_size: -
cdr3_nt: TGTGCCAGCAGCCGGCCGGGCGTCGTCTATGGCTACACCTTC
cdr3_aa: CASSRPGVVYGYTF

j_call: TRBJ2-3
d_call: TRBD2
v_call: TRBV20-1
cdr3_length: 13
clone_size: few
cdr3_nt: TGCAGTGCTGGCCGGACTAGTGCGAATACGCAGTATTTT
cdr3_aa: CSAGRTSANTQYF

j_call: TRBJ2-5
d_call: TRBD2
v_call: TRBV5-1
cdr3_length: 16
clone_size: few
cdr3_nt: TGCGCCAGCAGCCCGGAACTAGCGGGGGGTATAAAGACCCAGTACTTC
cdr3_aa: CASSPELAGGIKTQYF

j_call: TRBJ1-2
d_call: -
v_call: TRBV4-1
cdr3_length: 14
clone_size: few
cdr3_nt: TGCGCCAGCAGCCAAGAGTCGAGGAGCTATGGCTACACCTTC
cdr3_aa: CASSQESRSYGYTF

j_call: TRBJ1-1
d_call: -
v_call: TRBV12-3/TRBV12-4
cdr3_length: 15
clone_size: -
cdr3_nt: TGTGCCAGCAGCAAAACGAACAGGGAGGACACTGAAGCTTTCTTT
cdr3_aa: CASSKTNREDTEAFF

j_call: TRBJ1-2
d_call: -
v_call: TRBV27
cdr3_length: 16
clone_size: many
cdr3_nt: TGTGCCAGCAGATCCTGGGCAGGGGCACTTAACTATGGCTACACCTTC
cdr3_aa: CASRSWAGALNYGYTF

j_call: TRBJ2-2
d_call: -
v_call: TRBV4-1
cdr3_length: 14
clone_size: -
cdr3_nt: TGCGCCAGCAGCGAGCTCGGGGGCACCGGGGAGCTGTTTTTT
cdr3_aa: CASSELGGTGELFF

j_call: TRBJ1-4
d_call: -
v_call: TRBV5-5
cdr3_length: 16
clone_size: few
cdr3_nt: TGTGCCAGCAGCCCGTTGGGCGGGCAGGACAATGAAAAACTGTTTTTT
cdr3_aa: CASSPLGGQDNEKLFF

j_call: TRBJ1-1
d_call: -
v_call: TRBV12-3/TRBV12-4
cdr3_length: 13
clone_size: -
cdr3_nt: TGTGCCAGCAGTATCTCCATGAACACTGAAGCTTTCTTT
cdr3_aa: CASSISMNTEAFF

j_call: TRBJ2-7
d_call: -
v_call: TRBV7-2
cdr3_length: 15
clone_size: -
cdr3_nt: TGTGCCAGCAGCCTCCTAGATTCCGGATACTACGAGCAGTACTTC
cdr3_aa: CASSLLDSGYYEQYF

j_call: TRBJ2-7
d_call: -
v_call: TRBV6-2/TRBV6-3
cdr3_length: 14
clone_size: few
cdr3_nt: TGTGCCAGCAGTTACAGGGCGACCGAGCACGAGCAGTACTTC
cdr3_aa: CASSYRATEHEQYF

j_call: TRBJ2-3
d_call: TRBD1
v_call: TRBV29-1
cdr3_length: 15
clone_size: many
cdr3_nt: TGCAGCGTTGAAGACCAGACAGGGCGCACAGATACGCAGTATTTT
cdr3_aa: CSVEDQTGRTDTQYF

j_call: TRBJ1-2
d_call: -
v_call: TRBV6-1
cdr3_length: 13
clone_size: few
cdr3_nt: TGTGCCAGCAGTGAGAACAGACAATATGGCTACACCTTC
cdr3_aa: CASSENRQYGYTF

j_call: TRBJ1-5
d_call: -
v_call: TRBV3-1
cdr3_length: 17
clone_size: few
cdr3_nt: TGTGCCAGCAGTCTCCCCTCTGACAGGCATAGCAATCAGCCCCAGCATTTT
cdr3_aa: CASSLPSDRHSNQPQHF

j_call: TRBJ2-5
d_call: -
v_call: TRBV29-1
cdr3_length: 11
clone_size: -
cdr3_nt: TGCAGCCGGAGGGTGGGAGAGACCCAGTACTTC
cdr3_aa: CSRRVGETQYF

j_call: TRBJ2-7
d_call: -
v_call: TRBV27
cdr3_length: 13
clone_size: few
cdr3_nt: TGTGCCAGCAGTGAAGGTGTGGGCTACGAGCAGTACTTC
cdr3_aa: CASSEGVGYEQYF

j_call: TRBJ2-5
d_call: -
v_call: TRBV14
cdr3_length: 13
clone_size: -
cdr3_nt: TGTACCAGCACGGGCAACCTCCAAGAGACCCAGTACTTC
cdr3_aa: CTSTGNLQETQYF

j_call: TRBJ2-5
d_call: -
v_call: TRBV5-1
cdr3_length: 14
clone_size: many
cdr3_nt: TGCGCCAGCAGCTTGGAAGGGTGGCAAGAGACCCAGTACTTC
cdr3_aa: CASSLEGWQETQYF

j_call: TRBJ1-5
d_call: -
v_call: TRBV6-5
cdr3_length: 15
clone_size: -
cdr3_nt: TGTGCCAGCAGATATGACAGTTATAGCAATCAGCCCCAGCATTTT
cdr3_aa: CASRYDSYSNQPQHF

j_call: TRBJ1-4
d_call: -
v_call: TRBV10-3
cdr3_length: 14
clone_size: -
cdr3_nt: TGTGCCATCAGTGAACAGGTGGCTAATGAAAAACTGTTTTTT
cdr3_aa: CAISEQVANEKLFF

j_call: TRBJ1-2
d_call: -
v_call: TRBV4-2
cdr3_length: 14
clone_size: -
cdr3_nt: TGTGCCAGCAGCCAAGCGAGCATCAATAAGGGCTACACCTTC
cdr3_aa: CASSQASINKGYTF

j_call: TRBJ1-5
d_call: -
v_call: TRBV27
cdr3_length: 13
clone_size: few
cdr3_nt: TGTGCCAGCAGTCCATCGGGGACGATTCCCCAGCATTTT
cdr3_aa: CASSPSGTIPQHF

j_call: TRBJ1-1
d_call: -
v_call: TRBV20-1
cdr3_length: 12
clone_size: few
cdr3_nt: TGCAGTGCTCCCTCCGGGGGCACTGAAGCTTTCTTT
cdr3_aa: CSAPSGGTEAFF

j_call: TRBJ2-1
d_call: TRBD2
v_call: TRBV27
cdr3_length: 16
clone_size: -
cdr3_nt: TGTGCCAGCAGTTTCCGTCTGGGGGGGGTTTACAATGAGCAGTTCTTC
cdr3_aa: CASSFRLGGVYNEQFF

j_call: TRBJ2-7
d_call: -
v_call: TRBV27
cdr3_length: 12
clone_size: -
cdr3_nt: TGTGCCAGTGGGGGGGCTCTCGACGAGCAGTACTTC
cdr3_aa: CASGGALDEQYF

j_call: TRBJ2-3
d_call: -
v_call: TRBV28
cdr3_length: 17
clone_size: -
cdr3_nt: TGTGCCAGCAGTTCTACGATTAAGGGGGGAGACCCAGATACGCAGTATTTT
cdr3_aa: CASSSTIKGGDPDTQYF

j_call: TRBJ2-2
d_call: TRBD1
v_call: TRBV12-3/TRBV12-4
cdr3_length: 15
clone_size: -
cdr3_nt: TGTGCCAGCAGCTTACGCAGGGGGACCACCGGGGAGCTGTTTTTT
cdr3_aa: CASSLRRGTTGELFF

j_call: TRBJ1-6
d_call: -
v_call: TRBV20-1
cdr3_length: 15
clone_size: -
cdr3_nt: TGCAGTGCCAGCGACAGAGACTCCTATAATTCACCCCTCCACTTT
cdr3_aa: CSASDRDSYNSPLHF

j_call: TRBJ2-1
d_call: -
v_call: TRBV20-1
cdr3_length: 17
clone_size: -
cdr3_nt: TGCAGTGCTAGAGATGAAAACAGGGTGAGGGACTACAATGAGCAGTTCTTC
cdr3_aa: CSARDENRVRDYNEQFF

j_call: TRBJ1-4
d_call: -
v_call: TRBV20-1
cdr3_length: 16
clone_size: -
cdr3_nt: TGCAGTGGCACGTGGACAGCCAGTTTGACTAATGAAAAACTGTTTTTT
cdr3_aa: CSGTWTASLTNEKLFF

j_call: TRBJ2-5
d_call: -
v_call: TRBV18
cdr3_length: 13
clone_size: few
cdr3_nt: TGTGCCAGCTCACCACCCGGGTCCCGTGAGCAGTACTTC
cdr3_aa: CASSPPGSREQYF

j_call: TRBJ1-1
d_call: -
v_call: TRBV13
cdr3_length: 13
clone_size: -
cdr3_nt: TGTGCCAGCAGCCGAGGGGTTCACACTGAAGCTTTCTTT
cdr3_aa: CASSRGVHTEAFF

j_call: TRBJ2-1
d_call: TRBD1
v_call: TRBV28
cdr3_length: 15
clone_size: -
cdr3_nt: TGTGCCAGCAGTTTTGGGACAGGGAAATTTGATGAGCAGTTCTTC
cdr3_aa: CASSFGTGKFDEQFF